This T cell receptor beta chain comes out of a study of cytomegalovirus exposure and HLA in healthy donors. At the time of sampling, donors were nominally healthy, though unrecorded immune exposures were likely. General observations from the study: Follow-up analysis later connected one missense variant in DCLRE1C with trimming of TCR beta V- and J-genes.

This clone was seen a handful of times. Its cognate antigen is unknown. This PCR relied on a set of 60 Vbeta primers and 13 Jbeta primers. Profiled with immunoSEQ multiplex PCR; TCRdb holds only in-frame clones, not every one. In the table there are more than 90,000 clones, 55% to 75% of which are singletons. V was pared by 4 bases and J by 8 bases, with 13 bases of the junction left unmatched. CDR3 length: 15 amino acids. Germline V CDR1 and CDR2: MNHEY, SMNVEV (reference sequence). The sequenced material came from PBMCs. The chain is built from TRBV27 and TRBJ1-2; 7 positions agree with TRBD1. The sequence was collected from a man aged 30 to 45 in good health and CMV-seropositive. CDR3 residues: CASSSIQTGIEGYTF. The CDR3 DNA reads TGTGCCAGCAGTTCAATCCAGACAGGGATAGAAGGCTACACCTTC.